This is a list of T cell receptor beta chains from one sample in a study of T cells in tuberculosis. Only in-frame clones appear in the TCRdb table, and some are missing; sequencing was by immunoSEQ multiplex PCR. Among tens of thousands of clones, approximately 90% were seen once, and the ten largest hold 6.5% to 8.5%. The input for sequencing was PBMCs, taken at tuberculosis diagnosis. The receptor set was obtained from an adult with tuberculosis. Some clones in this sample may be carry-over from other donors' samples. CDR3s leave out the opening cysteine and the closing phenylalanine or tryptophan.

j_call v_call cdr3_aa
TRBJ2-2 TRBV27 ASSPSGRYTGELF
TRBJ2-2 TRBV4-2 ASSSSSGGLWGELF
TRBJ2-2 TRBV2 ASRPGWAGELF
TRBJ2-5 TRBV30 AWSGGGDLETQY
TRBJ2-1 TRBV19 ASSRSTGTGFYNEQF
TRBJ1-4 TRBV30 AWSSGRANEKLF
TRBJ2-7 TRBV7-3 ASSFEGGYEQY
TRBJ2-1 TRBV6-5 ASGWTSGLANEQF
TRBJ2-7 TRBV7-2 ASSFTGLLMYEQY
TRBJ2-1 TRBV2 ASLPGYNEQF
TRBJ2-7 TRBV7-9 ASSPETGGQY
TRBJ2-2 TRBV19 ATRTSSANTGELF
TRBJ2-4 TRBV30 AWSGEQGAKNIQY
TRBJ1-1 TRBV5-4 EARHGTVNTEAF
TRBJ2-7 TRBV12-5 ASGARQQGQGRYEQY
TRBJ1-3 TRBV7-2 ASSLDTGAGNTIY
TRBJ2-1 TRBV27 ASTRGRSYNEQF
TRBJ2-3 TRBV7-3 ASSQGQGTQY
TRBJ2-1 TRBV5-1 ASSLVDNEQF
TRBJ1-1 TRBV19 ASSIYATNTEAF
TRBJ1-2 TRBV6-6 ASSYTKSEGYGYT
TRBJ2-5 TRBV6-1 ASSPSRPTGTQY
TRBJ1-2 TRBV18 ASFNQVTGGYT
TRBJ1-3 TRBV11-2 ASSPFGGSGNTIY
TRBJ1-4 TRBV5-1 ASSTRQGVGEKLF
TRBJ2-5 TRBV6-5 ASSLTGDQETQY
TRBJ1-2 TRBV2 ASQVLAGNGYT